These 6 T cell receptor beta chains were all obtained from the same sample, sequenced in a study of early T cells in non-severe SARS-CoV-2 infection. Each CDR3 protein gets one entry after TCRdb re-called the 5' RACE reads with MiXCR. The repertoire holds fewer than 40,000 distinct CDR3 sequences, with 5.9% as singletons. The sample was whole blood. The source of these receptors is an adult who was a healthcare worker with PCR-confirmed SARS-CoV-2 infection or an uninfected control (not recorded which).

This clonotype was seen ten or more times. V and J are TRBV18 and TRBJ2-3; 7 positions match TRBD1. The CDR3 sequence is 15 residues long. CDR1 is KGHSH and CDR2 is LQKENI in the germline V gene. The V and J ends lost 2 bases and 3 bases, in that order; junction bases with no gene match: 5. CDR3 coding DNA: TGTGCCAGCTCACCATCTGACAGGGAGACAGATACGCAGTATTTT. Translation: CASSPSDRETDTQYF.

Notes on this clonotype: A read error may explain this, as a much larger clone is one base away. This chain joins TRBV10-3 and TRBJ2-7; TRBD2 might be the D (5 bases). V lost 7 bases, J lost 8 bases, and 21 bases lay in between. The CDR3 runs to 14 residues. Germline lookup yields CDR1 ENHRY and CDR2 SYGVKD. CDR3 in amino acids: CAINELDTIPKQYF. The CDR3, as DNA: TGTGCCATCAATGAACTAGATACGATCCCGAAGCAGTACTTC.

The genes are TRBV10-3 and TRBJ2-7; TRBD1 might be the D (6 bases). Germline-derived CDR1 and CDR2 are ENHRY and SYGVKD. The V gene lost 6 bases and the J gene lost 3 bases, with 9 bases spanning the gap. The CDR3 runs 12 residues. Here the CDR3 reads CAISPGDYEQYF. CDR3 coding DNA: TGTGCCATCAGCCCAGGGGACTACGAGCAGTACTTC.

This clonotype showed up many times. The chain carries TRBV20-1 and TRBJ1-5; 9 nucleotides agree with TRBD1. Germline lookup yields CDR1 DFQATT and CDR2 SNEGSKA (reference sequence). The CDR3 is 15 residues long. Unmatched junction bases numbered 12, after V lost 5 bases and J lost 7 bases. The CDR3 DNA reads as TGCAGTGCTGCCCGACCCGGGACAGGGCCCCAGCCCCAGCATTTT. Residues: CSAARPGTGPQPQHF.

This clonotype has a count of ten or more. CDR3 amino acids: CASSEAEDPGELFF. DNA for the CDR3: TGTGCCAGCAGTGAAGCAGAGGATCCCGGGGAGCTGTTTTTT. The chain is built from TRBV6-1 and TRBJ2-2; D is unresolved. V lost 0 bases and J 6 bases, leaving 8 bases between the germline ends. The CDR3 sequence is 14 residues long. Germline V gene sequence: CDR1 MNHNS, CDR2 SASEGT.

This clonotype appeared many times. The rearrangement links TRBV28 to TRBJ2-7, with D hard to call. The CDR3 runs 16 residues. The germline V and J ends were trimmed by 6 bases and 7 bases, with 25 bases remaining between them. Germline values: CDR1 MDHEN, CDR2 SYDVKM. The CDR3: CASSVLLTSGVWEQYF. CDR3 DNA sequence: TGTGCCAGCAGCGTGCTACTCACCTCTGGGGTTTGGGAGCAGTACTTC.